The 7 T cell receptor beta chains below all came from one sample that was sequenced in a study of blood T cell repertoires in COVID-19. TCRdb's table, derived via immunoSEQ multiplex PCR, lists solely in-frame clones and lacks some. Among tens of thousands of clones listed, roughly 85% were seen once. The sequenced material came from peripheral blood. All receptors come from a man older than 75 with acute or convalescent COVID-19.

The chain employs TRBV2 and TRBJ1-1; 7 bases match TRBD1. V lost 6 bases, J lost 0 bases, and 7 bases stayed unmatched. Germline assignment: CDR1 SNHLY and CDR2 FYNNEI. The CDR3 covers 15 residues. Here the CDR3 DNA reads TGTGCCAGCAGGACAACAGGGGCAGTGAACACTGAAGCTTTCTTT. Protein product: CASRTTGAVNTEAFF. The variable domain in full, with the rest retrieved from reference TRBV2 and TRBJ1-1, is EPEVTQTPSHQVTQMGQEVILRCVPISNHLYFYWYRQILGQKVEFLVSFYNNEISEKSEIFDDQFSVERPDGSNFTLKIRSTKLEDSAMYFCASRTTGAVNTEAFFGQGTRLTVV.

This clone was seen only once. The chain couples TRBV7-6 to TRBJ2-1; 13 positions match TRBD2. Germline trimming cut 5 bases from V and 9 bases from J; bases unmatched to any gene: 13. The CDR3 length is 17 residues. CDR1 and CDR2 (germline): SGHVS, FNYEAQ. CDR3 sequence reads: CASSRRLAGGDGGEQFF. CDR3 bases: TGTGCCAGCAGCCGACGACTAGCGGGAGGTGATGGCGGTGAGCAGTTCTTC. The full variable domain, its missing parts supplied by reference TRBV7-6 and TRBJ2-1, is GAGVSQSPRYKVTKRGQDVALRCDPISGHVSLYWYRQALGQGPEFLTYFNYEAQQDKSGLPNDRFSAERPEGSISTLTIQRTEQRDSAMYRCASSRRLAGGDGGEQFFGPGTRLTVL.

As to this clone: At one boundary the junction diverges from the germline segment, which might be a read error. The chain employs TRBV7-7 and TRBJ2-1; TRBD2 agrees at 15 bases. This CDR3 spans 16 amino acids. Germline-derived CDR1 and CDR2 are SSHAT and FNYEAQ (reference sequence). CDR3 sequence: CASSARTSGRANEQFF. CDR3 DNA sequence: TGTGCTAGCAGCGCCCGGACTAGCGGGAGGGCCAATGAGCAGTTCTTC.

V usage is TRBV19 and J usage is TRBJ1-2; TRBD1 aligns across 7 bases. The junction had 10 bases not matched to a gene; V was cut back by 3 bases and J by 6 bases. Germline values: CDR1 LNHDA, CDR2 SQIVND (reference sequence). CDR3 length equals 15 residues. The CDR3 nucleotides are TGTGCCAGTAGTATCTCGGTCGGGACAGTTAATGGCTACACCTTC. Translated: CASSISVGTVNGYTF.

This chain uses TRBV19 with TRBJ2-7; 7 nucleotides match TRBD2. The CDR3 is made up of 17 amino acids. CDR1 is LNHDA and CDR2 is SQIVND in the germline V gene (reference sequence). The trim removed 4 bases at V and 6 bases at J, leaving 18 bases unmatched. The CDR3 nucleotides are TGTGCCAGTAGTAGCCGAGGAGCGGGACTAATCCCCTCCGAGCAGTACTTC. Its translation is CASSSRGAGLIPSEQYF.

V and J are TRBV5-1 and TRBJ1-1; TRBD1 might be the D (5 bases). CDR3 length: 14 residues. Per germline, CDR1 SGHRS and CDR2 YFSETQ. The V gene lost 0 bases and the J gene lost 1 base, with 7 bases spanning the gap. The CDR3 DNA follows: TGCGCCAGCAGCTTGGGACAGTGGAACACTGAAGCTTTCTTT. It yields the protein CASSLGQWNTEAFF.

The rearrangement joins TRBV19 to TRBJ1-5; 8 nucleotides align to TRBD1. The trim removed 3 bases at V and 2 bases at J, leaving 15 bases unmatched. The CDR3 contains 19 residues. Germline CDR1 and CDR2: LNHDA and SQIVND (reference sequence). This CDR3 reads CASSIEGRGLLKGNQPQHF. CDR3 in DNA: TGTGCCAGTAGTATTGAAGGCAGGGGGCTTCTAAAGGGCAATCAGCCCCAGCATTTT.